This TCR beta chain was recorded in a study (dated by TCRdb to about 2015). Study-wide context: The study examined whether tumor-infiltrating Tregs in breast cancer are drawn from blood Tregs or arise in situ by conversion from other CD4+ T cell subsets.

Deletion took 3 bases off V and 4 bases off J, with a span of 14 bases between the germline ends. The CDR3 measures 15 amino acids from cysteine to phenylalanine. The DNA shown is the 45-base CDR3, in frame from base 1. The germline V gene specifies SGDLS as CDR1 and YYNGEE as CDR2. Tregs were isolated as CD4+CD25+CD127-/low cells. Tregs, naive and memory CD4+ T cells from tumor, blood and ipsilateral draining lymph nodes of a few breast cancer patients underwent full-length TCR alpha and beta sequencing. Mononuclear cells from lymph nodes or 50 ml of peripheral blood were isolated by Ficoll density gradient centrifugation. A purity exceeding 90% was confirmed by FACS for the sorted cell populations. Full-length TCR variable regions were amplified by 5' RACE PCR using constant-region reverse primers, and then by semi-nested PCR using Nested Universal Primer A. Using the ReliaPrep RNA Cell Miniprep System, total RNA was extracted, and the SMARTer RACE 5'/3' Kit was then used to reverse transcribe the RNA into 5'RACE-ready cDNA. An Illumina MiSeq was used to sequence the full-length TCR alpha and beta libraries, which had been barcoded with multiplex adaptors. The original methods were these. For each of nine subset-tissue groups, sequencing data from the five patients were combined, and the groups were compared by unsupervised clustering of TCR gene usage. The Morisita-Horn index, with shared sequences weighted by their contribution to each repertoire, was used to calculate repertoire similarity. The raw public data were reprocessed by TCRdb itself: fastp quality trimming at Q25, MiXCR clonotype calling, in-frame beta chains only. Rows are unified per CDR3 protein, each entry keeping the most common DNA and genes. TCRdb, rather than the study authors, made the V and J calls. The table for this sample lists 35,000 to 50,000 distinct CDR3 sequences; under 25% of them were counted only once. The biggest ten clones account for just over 4% of the sample.

This clonotype was observed at least ten times. The target of this receptor is not known. Base qualities are not at hand, and no much larger clone is one base apart. Here is what the overall study found, with its caveats: The larger-cohort validation was restricted to a single TCR beta V-J rearrangement rather than whole repertoires. The TCR alpha and beta sequences of tumor-infiltrating Tregs showed the greatest overlap with tumor naive CD4+ T cells, followed by blood naive CD4+ T cells. Tumor memory CD4+ T cell TCR gene usage clustered with blood and lymph node memory CD4+ cells and lymph node naive CD4+ cells.

The specimen was Tregs sorted from blood. The sequence derives from a female donor with breast cancer. Rearrangement joined TRBV9 to TRBJ1-5; no D gene is confidently identified. This receptor carries the CDR3 CASSAHGRWNQPQHF. DNA sequence: TGTGCCAGCAGCGCCCATGGACGGTGGAATCAGCCCCAGCATTTT.